A single T cell receptor (beta chain) is shown here with its context. It was by quantitative 5'-RACE with molecular barcodes that TCR beta libraries were made. TCRdb ran MiXCR on the 5' RACE reads and lists one entry per CDR3 protein. The top ten clones hold under 8.5% of a sample with 250,000 to 350,000 distinct CDR3 sequences, over 15% of them seen once. The data belong to a study of CD8 T cells in ankylosing spondylitis. The length of the CDR3 is 14 residues. Per the germline V gene, CDR1 is SGHVS and CDR2 is FNYEAQ. V lost 1 base, J lost 5 bases, and 11 bases lay in between. The sequenced sample was blood, either unsorted or a sorted T cell fraction (not recorded which). The receptor's source is a male donor with ankylosing spondylitis or in good health (not recorded which). The chain links TRBV7-6 to TRBJ1-1, with D possibly being TRBD1 (5 bases). CDR3 in amino acids: CASSLGEGMTEAFF. As DNA, the CDR3 is TGTGCCAGCAGCTTAGGGGAGGGGATGACTGAAGCTTTCTTT.